The clone carrying this TCR beta chain turned up a few times. Researchers isolated at least 6 million PBMCs per sample. The source of the sample is a study of blood T cells in healthy people across ages. The CDR3 has 14 amino acids. The V end lost 3 bases, the J end lost 4 bases, and 13 bases lay between the germline ends. The germline CDR1 and CDR2 sequences are GTSNPN and SVGIG (reference sequence). Primers used in a second PCR of about 6 to 11 cycles were a sample-barcoded 5' primer and a J-beta primer mix. TCRdb redid the calling of the 5' RACE reads with MiXCR, one entry per CDR3 protein. Of 1.5 million to 2 million distinct CDR3 sequences listed, roughly 30% are singletons.

The clonotype comes from a woman aged 30 to 39 in good health. The chain uses TRBV30 and TRBJ2-1; TRBD1 is a possible D gene (7 bases). Specimen: blood. CDR3 nucleotide sequence: TGTGCCTGGAGGCGGGACAGCCAGTACAATGAGCAGTTCTTC. Amino acid sequence: CAWRRDSQYNEQFF.